The entry below gives a single T cell receptor beta chain sequence along with its context. The data derive from a study of shared clonotypes between healthy human individuals. Only in-frame clones appear in the TCRdb table, and some are missing; sequencing was by immunoSEQ multiplex PCR. The sample includes 2,500,000 or so clones, roughly 93% seen only once; the top ten take 0.36%. The V and J ends lost 0 bases and 2 bases respectively, with 11 bases between them. The CDR3 has 15 amino acids. Germline loops: CDR1 SGDLS, CDR2 YYNGEE. The chain employs TRBV9 and TRBJ1-2, with a possible D match to TRBD1 (6 bases). Sample: naive CD4+ T cells from PBMCs. The subset is: CD45RA+ positively selected. This sequence originates from a man aged 18 to 35 in good health. Some clones in this sample may be carry-over from other donors' samples. CDR3 nucleotides: TGTGCCAGCAGCGTAGTTGGAGGGGGAAACTATGGCTACACCTTC. Translating it yields CASSVVGGGNYGYTF.